The TCR beta chain described here comes from a study of blood T cell repertoires in COVID-19. V shed 6 bases and J shed 5 bases, with 19 bases lying between them. Germline CDR1 is WSHSY and CDR2 is SAAADI. The CDR3 contains 15 residues. The method was immunoSEQ multiplex PCR; TCRdb's version includes in-frame clones alone and lacks a portion of them. In the table there are approximately 380,000 clones, 85% of which are singletons. The material sequenced was peripheral blood. The V and J genes are TRBV10-2 and TRBJ1-2; D ambiguous. The sequence was obtained from a young woman with acute or convalescent COVID-19. This chain's CDR3 is CASREFEGRKYGYTF. DNA of the CDR3: TGCGCCAGCAGAGAATTCGAGGGTCGAAAGTATGGCTACACCTTC.